This T cell receptor beta chain was identified during a study of blood T cell repertoires in COVID-19. The CDR3 has 16 amino acids. V lost 2 bases to trimming and J lost 2 bases, with 13 bases between them. From germline, CDR1 is SGHDT and CDR2 YYEEEE. Study processing details: Quantification of nucleated cells was approximated via reference gene primer amplification. TCRdb's copy holds only in-frame clones and misses some; the assay was immunoSEQ multiplex PCR. D and trimming come from the DNA, and the V and J calls and clone size come from that table. The repertoire holds 200,000 to 250,000 clones, with approximately 90% as singletons.

The V call is TRBV5-6, the J call TRBJ1-4, with D possibly matching TRBD1 (6 bases). This sequence originates from a middle-aged woman with acute COVID-19. The sequencing sample was made of PBMCs or T cells enriched from blood (not recorded which). The CDR3 coding sequence is TGTGCCAGCAGCTTCAGGGGCGTTAAGACTAATGAAAAACTGTTTTTT. Translation gives CASSFRGVKTNEKLFF.